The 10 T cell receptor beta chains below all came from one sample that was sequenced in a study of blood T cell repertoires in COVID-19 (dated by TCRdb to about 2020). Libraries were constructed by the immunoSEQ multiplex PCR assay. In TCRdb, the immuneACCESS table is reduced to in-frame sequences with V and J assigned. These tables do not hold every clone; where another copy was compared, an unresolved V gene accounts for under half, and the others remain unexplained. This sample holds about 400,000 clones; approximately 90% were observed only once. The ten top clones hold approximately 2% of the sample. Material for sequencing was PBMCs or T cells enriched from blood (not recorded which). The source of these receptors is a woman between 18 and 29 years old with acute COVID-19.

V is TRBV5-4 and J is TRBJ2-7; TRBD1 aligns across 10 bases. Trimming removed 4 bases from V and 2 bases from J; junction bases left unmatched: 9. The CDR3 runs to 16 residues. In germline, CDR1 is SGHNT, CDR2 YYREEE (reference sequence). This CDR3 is CASSVPPGQGPYEQYF. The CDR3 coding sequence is TGTGCCAGCAGCGTACCCCCGGGACAGGGGCCCTACGAGCAGTACTTC.

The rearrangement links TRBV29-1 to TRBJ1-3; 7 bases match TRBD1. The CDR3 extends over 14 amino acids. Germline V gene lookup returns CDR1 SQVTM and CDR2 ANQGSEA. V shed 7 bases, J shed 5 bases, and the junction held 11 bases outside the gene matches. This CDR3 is CSAIAQGGRNTIYF. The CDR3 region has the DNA TGCAGCGCCATAGCCCAGGGGGGAAGAAACACCATATATTTT. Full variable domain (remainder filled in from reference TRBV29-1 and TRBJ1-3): SAVISQKPSRDICQRGTSLTIQCQVDSQVTMMFWYRQQPGQSLTLIATANQGSEATYESGFVIDKFPISRPNLTFSTLTVSNMSPEDSSIYLCSAIAQGGRNTIYFGEGSWLTVV.

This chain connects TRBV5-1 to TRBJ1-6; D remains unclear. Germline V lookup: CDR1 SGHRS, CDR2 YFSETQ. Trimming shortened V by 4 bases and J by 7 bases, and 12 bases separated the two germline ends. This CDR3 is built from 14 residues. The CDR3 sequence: CASSLQRTNSPLHF. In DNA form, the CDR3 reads TGCGCCAGCAGCCTACAGAGAACCAATTCACCCCTCCACTTT.

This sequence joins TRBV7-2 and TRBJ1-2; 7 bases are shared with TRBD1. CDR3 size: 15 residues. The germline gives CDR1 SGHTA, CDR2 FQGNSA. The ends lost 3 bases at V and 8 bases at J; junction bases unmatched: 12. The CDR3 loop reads CASSLATGINEGYTF. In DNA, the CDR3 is TGTGCCAGCAGCTTGGCGACAGGGATTAATGAGGGCTACACCTTC.

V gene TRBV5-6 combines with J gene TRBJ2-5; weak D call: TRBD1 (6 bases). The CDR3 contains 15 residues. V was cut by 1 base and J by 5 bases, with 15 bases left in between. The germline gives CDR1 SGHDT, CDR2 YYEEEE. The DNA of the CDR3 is TGTGCCAGCAGCTTGCAACAGGGTGTCTTCGAGACCCAGTACTTC. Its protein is CASSLQQGVFETQYF.

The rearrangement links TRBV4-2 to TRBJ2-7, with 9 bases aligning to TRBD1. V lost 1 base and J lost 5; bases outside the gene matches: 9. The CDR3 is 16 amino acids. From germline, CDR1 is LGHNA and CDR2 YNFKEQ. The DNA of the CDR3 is TGTGCCAGCAGCCAAGCCCTGGGACAGGGTCCGAACGAGCAGTACTTC. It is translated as CASSQALGQGPNEQYF.

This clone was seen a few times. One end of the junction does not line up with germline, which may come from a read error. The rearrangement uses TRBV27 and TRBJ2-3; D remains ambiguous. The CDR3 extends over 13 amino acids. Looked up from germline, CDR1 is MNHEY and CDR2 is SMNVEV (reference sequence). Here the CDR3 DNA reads TGTGCCAGCACTTTAACTAGCACAGATACGCAGTATTTT. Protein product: CASTLTSTDTQYF.

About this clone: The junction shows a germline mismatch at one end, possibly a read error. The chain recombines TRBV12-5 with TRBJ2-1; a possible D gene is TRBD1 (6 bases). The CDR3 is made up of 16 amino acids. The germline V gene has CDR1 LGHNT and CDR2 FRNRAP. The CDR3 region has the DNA TGTGCTAGTGGTTTGGTACTTGGACAGCGGAGCAATCAGCAGTTCTTC. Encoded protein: CASGLVLGQRSNQQFF.

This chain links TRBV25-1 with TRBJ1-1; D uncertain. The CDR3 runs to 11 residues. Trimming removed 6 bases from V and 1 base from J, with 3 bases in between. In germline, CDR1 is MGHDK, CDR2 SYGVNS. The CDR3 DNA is TGTGCCAGCAGACAGAACACTGAAGCTTTCTTT. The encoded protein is CASRQNTEAFF.

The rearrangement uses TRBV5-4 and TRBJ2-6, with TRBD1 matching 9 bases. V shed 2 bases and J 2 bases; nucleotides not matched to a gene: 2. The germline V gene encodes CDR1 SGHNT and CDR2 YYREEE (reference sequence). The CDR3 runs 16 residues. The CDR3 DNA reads TGTGCCAGCAGCTTCCGGGACAGGGCTGGGGCCAACGTCCTGACTTTC. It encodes CASSFRDRAGANVLTF. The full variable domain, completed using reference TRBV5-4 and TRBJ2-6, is ETGVTQSPTHLIKTRGQQVTLRCSSQSGHNTVSWYQQALGQGPQFIFQYYREEENGRGNFPPRFSGLQFPNYSSELNVNALELDDSALYLCASSFRDRAGANVLTFGAGSRLTVL.